The 21 T cell receptor beta chains in this list originate from one sample, sequenced in a study of T cells after yellow fever vaccination. Each CDR3 protein gets one entry after TCRdb re-called the 5' RACE reads with MiXCR. Seen here are about 130,000 distinct CDR3 sequences, under 8.5% observed once, and the top ten hold roughly 2.5%. The sequenced sample was CD4+ T cells sorted from PBMCs, obtained around 10 days after the first yellow fever vaccination. These receptors came from a man younger than 35 who received the YFV17D yellow fever vaccine.

The table lists this clonotype with many counts. The chain is built from TRBV29-1 and TRBJ2-5; no clear D. The CDR3 has 12 residues. The ends were cut back, 4 bases at V and 2 bases at J, with 8 bases in the middle. The germline CDR1 and CDR2 sequences are SQVTM and ANQGSEA. The CDR3 bases are TGCAGCGTTGGCGTCAATCAAGAGACCCAGTACTTC. Protein product: CSVGVNQETQYF.

This clonotype was counted only a few times. The CDR3 protein is CASSIGTGGSGELFF. CDR3 nucleotide sequence: TGTGCCAGTAGTATTGGGACAGGAGGGTCCGGGGAGCTGTTTTTT. V is TRBV19 and J is TRBJ2-2; TRBD1 matches 8 bases. Germline V gene sequence: CDR1 LNHDA, CDR2 SQIVND (reference sequence). This CDR3 contains 15 residues. J lost 6 bases, V lost 3 bases, and 6 bases had no gene match.

The sample holds many counts of this clonotype. The chain links TRBV4-1 to TRBJ2-1; TRBD1 matches 7 bases. Trimming cost V 5 bases and J 8 bases; bases outside gene matches: 21. CDR3 length equals 18 residues. Per the germline V gene, CDR1 is MGHRA and CDR2 is YSYEKL. Here the CDR3 DNA reads TGCGCCAGCAGCAAATTACAGGGGCTCCTCACCCCCCGGGATGAGCAGTTCTTC. It codes for CASSKLQGLLTPRDEQFF.

Many counts were recorded for this clonotype. The chain combines TRBV5-1 with TRBJ1-6, with no clear D. CDR1 is SGHRS and CDR2 is YFSETQ in the germline V gene. The CDR3 length is 16 residues. The V gene lost 4 bases and the J gene lost 0 bases, with 11 bases spanning the gap. CDR3 bases: TGCGCCAGCAGCGCGGAACCAGGCTCCTATAATTCACCCCTCCACTTT. Translation gives CASSAEPGSYNSPLHF.

This clonotype was recorded many times. The J gene is TRBJ2-1, the V gene TRBV5-5; perhaps TRBD2 as D (7 bases). The germline V gene has CDR1 SGHKS and CDR2 YYEKEE (reference sequence). This CDR3 has 15 amino acids. Deletions cut 4 bases from V and 10 bases from J, with 21 bases between. The DNA of the CDR3 is TGTGCCAGCAGCCCCTCGTGGGGGGGCCTCCAGGAGCAGTTCTTC. It codes for CASSPSWGGLQEQFF.

This clonotype showed up many times. This rearrangement joins TRBV5-1 to TRBJ2-1, with TRBD1 identical over 7 bases. From germline, CDR1 is SGHRS and CDR2 YFSETQ. The CDR3 totals 14 residues. The J segment lost 5 bases and the V segment lost 4 bases, leaving 6 bases of the junction unmatched. CDR3 protein: CASSRDSLNNEQFF. CDR3 bases: TGCGCCAGCAGCCGGGACAGTCTAAACAATGAGCAGTTCTTC.

Many counts were recorded for this clonotype. The V gene is TRBV5-1, the J gene TRBJ2-3; D gene unclear. V lost 4 bases, J lost 3 bases, and 12 bases lay in between. The V gene's germline CDR1 is SGHRS and CDR2 YFSETQ. The CDR3 runs to 14 residues. CDR3 in DNA: TGCGCCAGCAGCCCTCCAGGACCTACAGATACGCAGTATTTT. It encodes CASSPPGPTDTQYF.

This clonotype was seen ten or more times. The gene calls are TRBV7-9 and TRBJ1-2; D is unclear. The CDR3 spans 15 residues. V dropped 2 bases and J dropped 8 bases, with 18 bases sitting between them. Germline V gives CDR1 SEHNR, CDR2 FQNEAQ (reference sequence). DNA of the CDR3: TGTGCCAGCAGCTTAAACGACGCCGGGAGGTGGGGCTACACCTTC. The encoded protein is CASSLNDAGRWGYTF.

This clonotype appeared many times. The chain is built from TRBV29-1 and TRBJ2-5; TRBD1 is a possible D gene (6 bases). Germline V gene sequence: CDR1 SQVTM, CDR2 ANQGSEA. The CDR3 length is 12 residues. The ends were cut back, 6 bases at V and 5 bases at J, with 13 bases in the middle. The DNA of the CDR3 is TGCAGCGTAGCCGGGACACGGGAGACCCAGTACTTC. It encodes CSVAGTRETQYF.

In this sample, this clonotype turned up many times. The CDR3 reads CATSDSGRGNTGELFF. In DNA, the CDR3 is TGTGCCACCAGTGATTCGGGCAGGGGAAACACCGGGGAGCTGTTTTTT. V is TRBV24-1 and J is TRBJ2-2; tentatively, D is TRBD1 (6 bases). The CDR3 covers 16 residues. Germline loops: CDR1 KGHDR, CDR2 SFDVKD. The ends were cut back, 2 bases at V and 2 bases at J, with 11 bases in the middle.

This clonotype was counted ten times or more. The gene calls are TRBV27 and TRBJ2-3, with D unclear. CDR3 size: 12 residues. CDR1 and CDR2 (germline): MNHEY, SMNVEV (reference sequence). Trimming took 7 bases from V and 3 from J, leaving 8 bases between them. The CDR3 region is CASKARTDTQYF. Written as DNA, the CDR3 is TGTGCCAGCAAGGCCAGAACAGATACGCAGTATTTT.

This clonotype has a count of ten or more. The gene calls are TRBV7-9 and TRBJ2-2; TRBD2 aligns across 7 bases. CDR1 is SEHNR, CDR2 FQNEAQ, per germline (reference sequence). The CDR3 has 14 residues. V lost 1 base, J lost 11 bases, and 7 bases stayed unmatched. The CDR3 DNA sequence: TGTGCCAGCAGCTTAGGCGGCGGCGGGAGCGAGCTGTTTTTT. Amino acids: CASSLGGGGSELFF.

The table lists this clonotype with many counts. Written as DNA, the CDR3 is TGTGCCAGCAGCTTAAATCAGGAAAAACTGTTTTTT. This gives the protein CASSLNQEKLFF. This sequence joins TRBV7-2 and TRBJ1-4, with D unresolved. Germline V gene data show CDR1 as SGHTA and CDR2 as FQGNSA. V dropped 2 bases and J dropped 8 bases, with 6 bases sitting between them. There are 12 residues in the CDR3.

The table lists this clonotype with many counts. This chain joins TRBV2 and TRBJ2-2; TRBD1 agrees at 8 bases. The junction had 6 bases not matched to a gene; V was cut back by 6 bases and J by 3 bases. CDR3 length: 15 residues. CDR1 SNHLY and CDR2 FYNNEI come from the germline V gene. The CDR3 region is CASRGATGDTGELFF. The CDR3 DNA follows: TGTGCCAGCAGGGGGGCGACAGGGGACACCGGGGAGCTGTTTTTT.

This clonotype was counted at least ten times. V is TRBV7-2 and J is TRBJ1-2; the D gene is possibly TRBD1 (5 bases). The CDR3 runs 15 residues. The V and J ends lost 5 bases and 3 bases respectively, with 16 bases between them. The germline V gene encodes CDR1 SGHTA and CDR2 FQGNSA. The CDR3 nucleotides read TGTGCCAGCAGCACGCGGGGGGTAGTCGACTATGGCTACACCTTC. Amino acids: CASSTRGVVDYGYTF.

This clonotype was seen repeatedly, ten times or more. The chain combines TRBV20-1 with TRBJ2-5, with D uncertain. The CDR3 is 11 amino acids. V shed 6 bases and J shed 5 bases, with 10 bases lying between them. Germline CDR1 reads DFQATT; CDR2 reads SNEGSKA (reference sequence). CDR3 protein: CSASNDETQYF. In DNA form, the CDR3 reads TGCAGTGCCTCCAACGACGAGACCCAGTACTTC.

This clonotype came up many times. V usage is TRBV4-1 and J usage is TRBJ1-2, with a tentative D call TRBD1 (5 bases). CDR1 is MGHRA and CDR2 is YSYEKL in the germline V gene. This CDR3 spans 19 amino acids. Trimming stripped 1 base from V and 2 bases from J, with 23 bases between. CDR3 residues: CASSQVRSRRGRGNYGYTF. In DNA, the CDR3 is TGCGCCAGCAGCCAAGTACGTTCTAGGAGGGGAAGAGGGAACTATGGCTACACCTTC.

This clonotype was detected ten times or more. The V call is TRBV5-7, the J call TRBJ1-2; D remains ambiguous. TRBV5-7 is treated as an ORF (open reading frame) with a function not yet certain. V was shortened by 2 bases and J by 4 bases, with 9 bases between the two germline ends. The CDR3 sequence is 13 residues long. This chain's CDR3 is CASSFSVPYGYTF. DNA for the CDR3: TGTGCCAGCAGCTTTTCCGTCCCCTATGGCTACACCTTC.

In its sample, this clonotype was seen many times. The chain is built from TRBV2 and TRBJ1-3; D remains ambiguous. Looked up from germline, CDR1 is SNHLY and CDR2 is FYNNEI. V lost 10 bases and J 0 bases, leaving 10 bases between the germline ends. The CDR3 runs to 13 residues. The CDR3 region is CANGPSSGNTIYF. The CDR3 coding sequence is TGTGCCAACGGACCTTCCTCTGGAAACACCATATATTTT.

This clonotype came up many times. The rearrangement uses TRBV5-1 and TRBJ1-4, with unresolved D. From germline, CDR1 is SGHRS and CDR2 YFSETQ. Trimming stripped 2 bases from V and 3 bases from J, with 11 bases between. This CDR3 has 15 residues. The CDR3: CASSLSSYANEKLFF. The CDR3, as DNA: TGCGCCAGCAGCTTATCGTCCTATGCTAATGAAAAACTGTTTTTT.

A few counts support this clonotype. The V gene is TRBV20-1, the J gene TRBJ1-2; 10 bases map to TRBD1. Trimming at V came to 1 base and at J to 8 bases, leaving 10 bases not matched to a gene. Germline CDR1 and CDR2: DFQATT and SNEGSKA (reference sequence). The CDR3 spans 15 residues. CDR3 amino acids: CSARVADRGRAGYTF. CDR3 bases: TGCAGTGCTAGAGTTGCAGACAGGGGGCGCGCGGGCTACACCTTC.